The 27 T cell receptor beta chains below were found in one sample sequenced in a study of T cell changes during pregnancy in multiple sclerosis. Generated by immunoSEQ multiplex PCR, the TCRdb table keeps only in-frame clones and is missing some. The sample holds tens of thousands of clones, around 90% seen once. The sample here was peripheral blood, taken in the first trimester of pregnancy. The receptors here all came from a female donor with multiple sclerosis, enrolled in a pregnancy study.

This rearrangement joins TRBV4-2 to TRBJ2-3; no clear D. The CDR3 is made up of 16 amino acids. With 0 bases removed from V and 0 bases from J, the gap between germline ends came to 10 bases. The germline V gene has CDR1 LGHNA and CDR2 YNFKEQ. CDR3 DNA sequence: TGTGCCAGCAGCCAAGATTTTCAGGAAAGCACAGATACGCAGTATTTT. Translated: CASSQDFQESTDTQYF.

V is TRBV5-1 and J is TRBJ2-5; TRBD2 aligns across 10 bases. Germline CDR1 is SGHRS and CDR2 is YFSETQ. This CDR3 has 15 residues. The J segment lost 1 base and the V segment lost 4 bases, leaving 4 bases of the junction unmatched. The CDR3 sequence: CASSQLAGSQETQYF. CDR3 bases: TGCGCCAGCAGCCAACTAGCGGGGAGCCAAGAGACCCAGTACTTC.

The genes are TRBV4-3 and TRBJ2-3; the match to TRBD1 covers 7 bases. Trimming cost V 1 base and J 8 bases; bases outside gene matches: 3. Germline V CDR1 and CDR2: LGHNA, YSLEER. This CDR3 contains 13 residues. CDR3 sequence reads: CASSQAEGATQYF. Here the CDR3 DNA reads TGCGCCAGCAGCCAAGCAGAGGGGGCTACGCAGTATTTT.

This chain joins TRBV7-9 and TRBJ1-3; D gene uncertain. Trimming cost V 1 base and J 0 bases, with 7 bases left between them. There are 15 residues in the CDR3. The germline CDR1 and CDR2 sequences are SEHNR and FQNEAQ (reference sequence). The CDR3 sequence is CASSLGRHSGNTIYF. The CDR3 region has the DNA TGTGCCAGCAGCTTAGGCCGACACTCTGGAAACACCATATATTTT.

CDR3 protein: CASSSTTRRGEDTQYF. The DNA for the CDR3 is TGTGCCAGCAGCTCGACGACTAGACGGGGGGAAGATACGCAGTATTTT. The V and J genes are TRBV5-6 and TRBJ2-3; 7 bases fit TRBD2. J gave up 5 bases and V 3 bases, and 12 bases lay outside the gene matches. Germline V CDR1 and CDR2: SGHDT, YYEEEE. The CDR3 covers 16 residues.

The J gene is TRBJ1-5, the V gene TRBV19; the D gene is possibly TRBD1 (5 bases). Germline values: CDR1 LNHDA, CDR2 SQIVND (reference sequence). Trimming removed 9 bases from V and 7 bases from J, with 16 bases in between. The CDR3 has 13 residues. The CDR3 nucleotides are TGTGCCAGCCGATTGGGGCCGGGCCAGCCCCAGCATTTT. Protein sequence: CASRLGPGQPQHF.

The CDR3 nucleotides read TGTGCCAGCAGCCCGACACCCGTCTCTGGAAACACCATATATTTT. Residues: CASSPTPVSGNTIYF. The chain employs TRBV6-5 and TRBJ1-3; D ambiguous. The germline gives CDR1 MNHEY, CDR2 SVGAGI. This CDR3 is 15 amino acids long. With 6 bases removed from V and 0 bases from J, the gap between germline ends came to 12 bases.

The chain joins TRBV6-5 to TRBJ2-1; perhaps TRBD2 as D (6 bases). The V end was cut by 6 bases, the J end by 7 bases, with 19 bases between. The germline gives CDR1 MNHEY, CDR2 SVGAGI. CDR3 size: 15 residues. CDR3 in amino acids: CASSRELATRNEQFF. For the CDR3, the DNA is TGTGCCAGCAGCCGCGAGCTAGCGACGCGAAATGAGCAGTTCTTC.

The chain has TRBV30 and TRBJ2-3; TRBD2 agrees at 9 bases. Germline V gene sequence: CDR1 GTSNPN, CDR2 SVGIG (reference sequence). With V trimmed by 1 base and J by 6 bases, 8 bases remained unmatched. The length of the CDR3 is 15 residues. The DNA for the CDR3 is TGTGCCTGGAGTGGACTAGCGGAGGAGACCGATACGCAGTATTTT. Encoded protein: CAWSGLAEETDTQYF. Using reference TRBV30 and TRBJ2-3 for the parts outside the CDR3, the full variable domain is SQTIHQWPATLVQPVGSPLSLECTVEGTSNPNLYWYRQAAGRGLQLLFYSVGIGQISSEVPQNLSASRPQDRQFILSSKKLLLSDSGFYLCAWSGLAEETDTQYFGPGTRLTVL.

The chain has TRBV6-5 and TRBJ1-1; 9 bases are shared with TRBD1. The CDR3 loop spans 14 amino acids. The junction had 9 bases not matched to a gene; V was cut back by 6 bases and J by 7 bases. CDR1 MNHEY and CDR2 SVGAGI come from the germline V gene. CDR3 residues: CASRLQGARNEAFF. CDR3 bases: TGTGCCAGCAGACTACAGGGGGCAAGGAATGAAGCTTTCTTT.

The chain recombines TRBV5-1 with TRBJ2-3, with a tentative D call TRBD2 (6 bases). This CDR3 comprises 16 residues. CDR1 is SGHRS, CDR2 YFSETQ, per germline. V lost 5 bases and J lost 0, with 16 bases in between. CDR3 nucleotide sequence: TGCGCCAGCAGGGTTACTAGCCTCAGTAGCACAGATACGCAGTATTTT. It is translated as CASRVTSLSSTDTQYF.

The chain couples TRBV5-1 to TRBJ1-2, with 7 bases that match TRBD1. Trimming at V came to 0 bases and at J to 8 bases, leaving 7 bases not matched to a gene. This CDR3 has 14 amino acids. The V gene's germline CDR1 is SGHRS and CDR2 YFSETQ. CDR3 DNA sequence: TGCGCCAGCAGCTTGGGTTCAGGGGGTAAGGGCTACACCTTC. Its translation: CASSLGSGGKGYTF.

This clone appeared a single time. The chain carries TRBV10-3 and TRBJ2-7, with a tentative D call TRBD1 (7 bases). The germline V gene encodes CDR1 ENHRY and CDR2 SYGVKD. The CDR3 totals 15 residues. Trimming removed 2 bases at V and 4 bases at J, with 15 bases between. The CDR3 region is CAISEPEGARYEQYF. DNA of the CDR3: TGTGCCATCAGTGAGCCGGAGGGGGCGCGGTACGAGCAGTACTTC.

The gene calls are TRBV25-1 and TRBJ2-2, with D perhaps matching TRBD2 (7 bases). The V end was cut by 10 bases, the J end by 0 bases, with 15 bases between. Per the germline V gene, CDR1 is MGHDK and CDR2 is SYGVNS. The CDR3 extends over 15 amino acids. CDR3 sequence reads: CATMGGPANTGELFF. The CDR3 DNA follows: TGTGCCACCATGGGGGGGCCCGCGAACACCGGGGAGCTGTTTTTT.

J is TRBJ2-3 and V is TRBV6-6; D call uncertain. V lost 9 bases and J 6 bases, leaving 10 bases between the germline ends. The germline gives CDR1 MNHNY, CDR2 SVGAGI (reference sequence). This CDR3 is built from 11 residues. The CDR3 bases are TGTGCCAGTGAGCGTGGGGATACGCAGTATTTT. It yields the protein CASERGDTQYF.

V usage is TRBV28 and J usage is TRBJ1-2, with 8 nucleotides matching TRBD1. Trimming took 4 bases from V and 8 from J; bases not matched to a gene: 9. This CDR3 comprises 14 residues. Germline-derived CDR1 and CDR2 are MDHEN and SYDVKM. The CDR3 DNA sequence: TGTGCCAGCAGTTCTACTAACAGGGGGACCGGCTACACCTTC. The encoded protein is CASSSTNRGTGYTF.

J is TRBJ2-1 and V is TRBV7-6; 7 nucleotides line up with TRBD2. After removal of 4 bases from V and 10 bases from J, the junction contained 10 bases not matched to a gene. Per germline, CDR1 SGHVS and CDR2 FNYEAQ. This CDR3 has 14 amino acids. The CDR3 DNA reads as TGTGCCAGCAGCTATTCCGGGGGGTCAAAGGAGCAGTTCTTC. Translation: CASSYSGGSKEQFF.

V gene TRBV12-5 combines with J gene TRBJ2-6; D call uncertain. Per germline, CDR1 LGHNT and CDR2 FRNRAP. Trimming shortened V by 1 base and J by 10 bases, and 11 bases separated the two germline ends. The CDR3 totals 14 residues. The CDR3 loop reads CASGLAEIANVLTF. The DNA for the CDR3 is TGTGCTAGTGGTTTGGCCGAAATCGCGAACGTCCTGACTTTC.

The chain couples TRBV6-5 to TRBJ1-5, with D possibly matching TRBD1 (5 bases). V lost 11 bases, J lost 1 base, and 15 bases lay in between. The CDR3 contains 14 residues. Germline assignment: CDR1 MNHEY and CDR2 SVGAGI. The CDR3 region has the DNA TGTGCCCGCCAGGGCAGGGTGAGCAATCAGCCCCAGCATTTT. Translated: CARQGRVSNQPQHF.

This chain links TRBV27 with TRBJ2-7; 12 bases are shared with TRBD2. The V segment lost 6 bases and the J segment 0 bases; nucleotides outside the gene matches: 12. CDR1 is MNHEY and CDR2 is SMNVEV in the germline V gene (reference sequence). The CDR3 runs 18 residues. The CDR3 nucleotides are TGTGCCAGCAGCGTTACGGGACTAGCGGGTTTGAGCTCCTACGAGCAGTACTTC. Its translation: CASSVTGLAGLSSYEQYF.

The rearrangement links TRBV10-1 to TRBJ1-1; no reliable D call. Germline CDR1 is WNHNN and CDR2 is SYGVQD (reference sequence). Trimming cost V 2 bases and J 5 bases, with 21 bases left between them. This CDR3 spans 17 amino acids. The CDR3 region has the DNA TGCGCCAGCAGTGAGCGAAGGTCCCAAACTACGGGGACTGAAGCTTTCTTT. This codes for CASSERRSQTTGTEAFF.

This chain connects TRBV29-1 to TRBJ2-3; 7 bases match TRBD2. There are 13 residues in the CDR3. V shed 7 bases and J 5 bases; nucleotides not matched to a gene: 9. Germline loops: CDR1 SQVTM, CDR2 ANQGSEA. CDR3 in amino acids: CSARTSNGDTQYF. The CDR3 DNA sequence: TGCAGCGCCAGGACTAGTAACGGAGATACGCAGTATTTT.

This chain joins TRBV28 and TRBJ1-5; 9 positions match TRBD1. Germline assignment: CDR1 MDHEN and CDR2 SYDVKM. The CDR3 contains 15 residues. Trimming took 3 bases from V and 5 from J; bases not matched to a gene: 5. This chain's CDR3 is CASSFGTGNHQPQHF. The CDR3 DNA follows: TGTGCCAGCAGTTTCGGGACAGGGAATCATCAGCCCCAGCATTTT. The full variable domain, rest sourced from reference TRBV28 and TRBJ1-5, is DVKVTQSSRYLVKRTGEKVFLECVQDMDHENMFWYRQDPGLGLRLIYFSYDVKMKEKGDIPEGYSVSREKKERFSLILESASTNQTSMYLCASSFGTGNHQPQHFGDGTRLSIL.

The chain is built from TRBV6-5 and TRBJ1-2; the D gene is possibly TRBD1 (6 bases). V was trimmed by 10 bases and J by 2 bases, leaving 17 bases between them. Germline V gene lookup returns CDR1 MNHEY and CDR2 SVGAGI. There are 14 residues in the CDR3. The CDR3 here is CAISDSMTNYGYTF. CDR3 DNA sequence: TGTGCCATCTCGGACAGCATGACCAACTATGGCTACACCTTC.

The CDR3 here is CASSIGTANLFNQPQHF. The CDR3 DNA follows: TGTGCCAGTAGTATAGGCACAGCCAACCTTTTCAATCAGCCCCAGCATTTT. This chain links TRBV19 with TRBJ1-5; no reliable D call. V shed 1 base and J shed 3 bases, with 16 bases lying between them. Germline lookup yields CDR1 LNHDA and CDR2 SQIVND (reference sequence). This CDR3 is built from 17 residues.

CDR3 amino acids: CASSSGTPSYEQYF. CDR3 DNA sequence: TGTGCCAGCAGTTCCGGGACTCCCTCCTACGAGCAGTACTTC. The V gene is TRBV28, the J gene TRBJ2-7; TRBD2 might be the D (6 bases). Germline assignment: CDR1 MDHEN and CDR2 SYDVKM. There are 14 residues in the CDR3. Trimming left V 4 bases short and J 0 bases short, with 10 bases between.

This chain uses TRBV28 with TRBJ2-7; 7 positions match TRBD1. V trimming: 1 base; J trimming: 4 bases; junction bases outside the gene matches: 7. The length of the CDR3 is 15 residues. Germline CDR1 and CDR2: MDHEN and SYDVKM. The chain's CDR3 is CASSLFRGKRYEQYF. The CDR3 DNA reads as TGTGCCAGCAGTTTATTCAGGGGGAAAAGGTACGAGCAGTACTTC.